The source of this T cell receptor (beta chain) is a study of blood T cell repertoires in COVID-19. Sequencing was performed with immunoSEQ multiplex PCR; in TCRdb, only in-frame clones are kept and a portion is missing. The sample includes over 100,000 clones, 80% of them seen just once. The CDR3 is 15 residues long. Germline V CDR1 and CDR2: SGHAT, FQNNGV. V gave up 4 bases and J gave up 9 bases, with 16 bases separating them. Sequenced sample: peripheral blood. This receptor was obtained from a man aged 60 to 69 with active or convalescent COVID-19. J is TRBJ1-6 and V is TRBV11-2; TRBD1 might be the D (6 bases). CDR3 sequence (DNA): TGTGCCAGCAGCTCCCTAGTGGGGGCGGGTTCACCCCTCCACTTT. The encoded protein is CASSSLVGAGSPLHF.